The sample holds many counts of the clone carrying this T cell receptor beta chain. Its target is not known. The source of the sample is a study of T cell repertoires in cytomegalovirus infection. TCRdb recomputed calls from the reads with MiXCR, one row per CDR3 protein. The sample yields a few hundred thousand distinct CDR3 sequences, roughly a third seen once. Germline V gene sequence: CDR1 SGHVS, CDR2 FQNEAQ. Between the trimmed V and J ends, which lost 5 bases and 8 bases, there was a span of 16 bases. This CDR3 region has 14 residues. The clonotype comes from a human donor in good health (CMV status not recorded). Some clones in this sample may be carry-over from other donors' samples. The material was cultured PBMCs, obtained from culture after CMV antigen stimulation. This sequence joins TRBV7-8 and TRBJ2-1; the D gene could be TRBD1 or TRBD2 (5 bases each). The CDR3: CASSIDARDHEQFF. The CDR3, as DNA: TGTGCCAGCAGCATAGATGCCAGGGACCATGAGCAGTTCTTC.